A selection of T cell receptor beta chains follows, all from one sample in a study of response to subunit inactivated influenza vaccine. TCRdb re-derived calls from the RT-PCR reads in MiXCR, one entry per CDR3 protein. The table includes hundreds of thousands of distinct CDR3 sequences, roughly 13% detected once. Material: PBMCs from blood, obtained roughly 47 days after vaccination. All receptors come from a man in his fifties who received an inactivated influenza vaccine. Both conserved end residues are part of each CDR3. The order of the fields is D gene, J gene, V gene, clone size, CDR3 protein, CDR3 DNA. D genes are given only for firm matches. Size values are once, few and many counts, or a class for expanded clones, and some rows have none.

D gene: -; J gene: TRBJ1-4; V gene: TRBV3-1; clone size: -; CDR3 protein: CASSQDRLSQEGKLFF; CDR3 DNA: TGTGCCAGCAGCCAAGATAGGCTCTCTCAGGAGGGAAAACTGTTTTTT
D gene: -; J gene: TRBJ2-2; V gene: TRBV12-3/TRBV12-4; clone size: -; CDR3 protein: CACCLALSWLANTGELFF; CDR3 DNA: TGTGCCTGCTGTTTAGCGCTAAGCTGGCTCGCGAACACCGGGGAGCTGTTTTTT
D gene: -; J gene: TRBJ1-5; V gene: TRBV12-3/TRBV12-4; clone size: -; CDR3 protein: CASNAFGGVEQPQHF; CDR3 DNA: TGTGCCAGCAACGCCTTTGGGGGAGTAGAGCAGCCCCAGCATTTT
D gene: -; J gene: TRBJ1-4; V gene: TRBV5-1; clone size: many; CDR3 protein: CASSSTSTNEKLFF; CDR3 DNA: TGCGCCAGCAGCTCTACTTCAACTAATGAAAAACTGTTTTTT
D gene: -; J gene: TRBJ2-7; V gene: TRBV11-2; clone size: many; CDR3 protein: CASSPKGADEQYF; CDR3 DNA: TGTGCCAGCAGCCCCAAAGGGGCGGACGAGCAGTACTTC
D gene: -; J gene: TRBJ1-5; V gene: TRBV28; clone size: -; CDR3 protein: CASSLGGHSNQPQHF; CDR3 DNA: TGTGCCAGCAGTCTCGGGGGCCATAGCAATCAGCCCCAGCATTTT
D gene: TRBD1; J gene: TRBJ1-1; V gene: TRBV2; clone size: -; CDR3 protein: CASRDRGLLMSMNTEAFF; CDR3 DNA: TGTGCCAGCCGGGACAGGGGGCTTTTAATGTCTATGAACACTGAAGCTTTCTTT
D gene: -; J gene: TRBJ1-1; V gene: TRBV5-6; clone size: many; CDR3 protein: CASSLVGSNEAFF; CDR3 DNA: TGTGCCAGCAGCTTGGTAGGGAGTAATGAAGCTTTCTTT
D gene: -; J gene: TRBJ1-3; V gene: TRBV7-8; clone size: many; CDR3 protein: CASREKSSGNTIYF; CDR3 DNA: TGTGCCAGCAGGGAGAAGAGCTCTGGAAACACCATATATTTT
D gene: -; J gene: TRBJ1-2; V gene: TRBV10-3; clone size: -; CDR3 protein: CAISEDVDYGYTF; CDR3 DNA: TGTGCCATCAGTGAGGACGTCGACTATGGCTACACCTTC
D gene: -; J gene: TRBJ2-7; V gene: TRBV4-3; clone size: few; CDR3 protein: CASSQDHYSYEQYF; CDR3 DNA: TGCGCCAGCAGCCAAGATCACTACAGTTACGAGCAGTACTTC
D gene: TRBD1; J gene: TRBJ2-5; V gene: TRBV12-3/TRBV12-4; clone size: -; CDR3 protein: CASSLEGAQLTQYF; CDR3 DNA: TGTGCCAGCAGTTTAGAGGGGGCCCAGCTGACCCAGTACTTC
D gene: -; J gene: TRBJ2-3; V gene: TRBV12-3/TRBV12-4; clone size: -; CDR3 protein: CASSATGLFDTQYF; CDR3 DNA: TGTGCCAGCAGTGCCACCGGACTGTTCGATACGCAGTATTTT
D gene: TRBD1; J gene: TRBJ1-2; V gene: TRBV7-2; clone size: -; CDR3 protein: CASSSTGTNGYTF; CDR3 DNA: TGTGCCAGCAGCTCGACAGGGACGAATGGCTACACCTTC
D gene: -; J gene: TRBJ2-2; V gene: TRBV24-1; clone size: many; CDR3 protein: CATSDSAWGFGELFF; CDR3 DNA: TGTGCCACCAGTGACTCCGCATGGGGGTTCGGGGAGCTGTTTTTT
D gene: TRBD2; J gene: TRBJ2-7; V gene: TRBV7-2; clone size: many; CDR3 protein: CASSLGVRAGVPYEQYF; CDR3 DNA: TGTGCCAGCAGCTTAGGGGTAAGAGCGGGAGTTCCCTACGAGCAGTACTTC
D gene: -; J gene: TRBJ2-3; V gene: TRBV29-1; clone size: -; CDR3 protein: CSVEERLALDTQYF; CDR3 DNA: TGCAGCGTTGAAGAAAGGCTAGCCCTAGATACGCAGTATTTT
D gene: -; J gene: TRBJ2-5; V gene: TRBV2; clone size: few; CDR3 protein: CASSDPTGPQETQYF; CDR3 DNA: TGTGCCAGCAGTGACCCGACCGGCCCCCAAGAGACCCAGTACTTC
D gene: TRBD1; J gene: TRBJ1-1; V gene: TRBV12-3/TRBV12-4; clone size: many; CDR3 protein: CASSSMGQGGTEAFF; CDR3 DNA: TGTGCCAGCAGTTCGATGGGACAGGGAGGCACTGAAGCTTTCTTT
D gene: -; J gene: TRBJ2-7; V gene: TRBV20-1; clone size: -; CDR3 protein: CSARSNVRSLYEQYF; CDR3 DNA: TGCAGTGCTAGATCAAACGTACGAAGCCTCTACGAGCAGTACTTC
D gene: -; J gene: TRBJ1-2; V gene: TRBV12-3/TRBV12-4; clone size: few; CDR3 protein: CASSQDQNYGYTF; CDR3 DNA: TGTGCCAGCAGCCAAGACCAAAACTATGGCTACACCTTC
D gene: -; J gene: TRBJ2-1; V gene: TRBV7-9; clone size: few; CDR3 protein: CASSLSKPQASYNEQFF; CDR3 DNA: TGTGCCAGCAGCTTAAGTAAACCCCAGGCCTCCTACAATGAGCAGTTCTTC
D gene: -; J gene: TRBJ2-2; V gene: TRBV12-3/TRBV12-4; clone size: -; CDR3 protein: CASSSMEKNTGELFF; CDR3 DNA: TGTGCCAGCAGTTCGATGGAGAAGAACACCGGGGAGCTGTTTTTT
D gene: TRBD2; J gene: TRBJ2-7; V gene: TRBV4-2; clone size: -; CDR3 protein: CASSQAGGAGYEQYF; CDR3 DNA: TGTGCCAGCAGCCAAGCGGGGGGGGCTGGGTACGAGCAGTACTTC
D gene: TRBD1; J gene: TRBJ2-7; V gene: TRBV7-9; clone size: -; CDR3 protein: CASSYPGQGRAEQYF; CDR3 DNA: TGTGCCAGCAGCTATCCGGGACAGGGACGGGCCGAGCAGTACTTC
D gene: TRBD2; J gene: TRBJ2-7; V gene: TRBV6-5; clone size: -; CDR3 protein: CASSYGGGGVYEQYF; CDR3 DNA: TGTGCCAGCAGTTACGGAGGCGGGGGGGTTTACGAGCAGTACTTC
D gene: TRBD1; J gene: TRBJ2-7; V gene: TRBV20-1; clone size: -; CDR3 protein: CSASSPDRVDLREQYF; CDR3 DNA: TGCAGTGCTAGTTCGCCCGACAGGGTAGACCTAAGGGAGCAGTACTTC
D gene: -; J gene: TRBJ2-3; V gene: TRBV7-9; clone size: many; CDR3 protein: CASSLVVGTDTQYF; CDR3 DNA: TGTGCCAGCAGCTTAGTAGTAGGCACAGATACGCAGTATTTT
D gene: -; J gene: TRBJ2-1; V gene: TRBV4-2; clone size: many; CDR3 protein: CASSRLEPKSSYNEQFF; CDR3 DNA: TGTGCCAGCAGCAGATTGGAGCCGAAGAGCTCCTACAATGAGCAGTTCTTC
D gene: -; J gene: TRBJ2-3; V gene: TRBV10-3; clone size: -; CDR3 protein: CAISGSRPSPTMTTDTQYF; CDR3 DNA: TGTGCCATCAGTGGGTCCCGCCCTTCGCCCACTATGACCACAGATACGCAGTATTTT
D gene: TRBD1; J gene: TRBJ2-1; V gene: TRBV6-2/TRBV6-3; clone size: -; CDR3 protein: CASSQSRDRWVPSSYNEQFF; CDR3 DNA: TGTGCCAGCAGCCAAAGCCGGGACAGGTGGGTTCCGAGCTCCTACAATGAGCAGTTCTTC
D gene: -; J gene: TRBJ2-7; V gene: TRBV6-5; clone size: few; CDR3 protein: CASSYSGSPYEQYF; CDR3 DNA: TGTGCCAGCAGTTACTCCGGGTCACCTTACGAGCAGTACTTC
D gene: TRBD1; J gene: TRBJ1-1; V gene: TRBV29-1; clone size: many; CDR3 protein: CSGASGTGYTEAFF; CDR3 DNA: TGCAGCGGTGCATCCGGGACAGGGTACACTGAAGCTTTCTTT
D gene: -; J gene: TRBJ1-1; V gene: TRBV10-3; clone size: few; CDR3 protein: CAISEYKAEAFF; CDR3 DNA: TGTGCCATCAGTGAGTACAAGGCTGAAGCTTTCTTT
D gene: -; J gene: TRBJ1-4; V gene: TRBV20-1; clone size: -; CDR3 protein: CSARDLVGEKLFF; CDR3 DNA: TGCAGTGCTAGAGATTTGGTGGGTGAAAAACTGTTTTTT
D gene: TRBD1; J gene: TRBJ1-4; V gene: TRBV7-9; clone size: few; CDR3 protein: CASSGGQYNEKLFF; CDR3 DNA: TGTGCCAGCAGCGGGGGACAGTATAATGAAAAACTGTTTTTT
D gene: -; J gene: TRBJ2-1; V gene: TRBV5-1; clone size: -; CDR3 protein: CASSQITGSSYNEQFF; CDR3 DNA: TGCGCCAGCAGCCAAATAACAGGGAGCTCCTACAATGAGCAGTTCTTC
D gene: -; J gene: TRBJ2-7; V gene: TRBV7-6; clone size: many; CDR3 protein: CASSLAQGGSYEQYF; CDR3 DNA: TGTGCCAGCAGCTTAGCACAGGGGGGGTCCTACGAGCAGTACTTC
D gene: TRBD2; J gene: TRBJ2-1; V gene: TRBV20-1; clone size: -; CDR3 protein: CSARGLAGRSSYNEQFF; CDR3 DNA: TGCAGTGCTAGGGGACTAGCGGGGCGGAGCTCCTACAATGAGCAGTTCTTC
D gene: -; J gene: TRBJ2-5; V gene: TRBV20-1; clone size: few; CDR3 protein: CSAPDELQETQYF; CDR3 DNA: TGCAGTGCCCCGGACGAACTTCAAGAGACCCAGTACTTC
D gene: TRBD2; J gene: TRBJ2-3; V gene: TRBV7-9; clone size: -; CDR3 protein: CASSPGTSGPGRDTQYF; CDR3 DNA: TGTGCCAGCAGCCCCGGGACTAGCGGCCCAGGTCGTGATACGCAGTATTTT
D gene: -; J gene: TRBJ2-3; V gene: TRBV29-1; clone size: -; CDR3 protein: CSVGLDPNTQYF; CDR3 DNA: TGCAGCGTTGGCCTCGACCCTAATACGCAGTATTTT
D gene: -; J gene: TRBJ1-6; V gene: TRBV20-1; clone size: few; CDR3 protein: CSARVERGNNSPLHF; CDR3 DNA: TGCAGTGCTAGAGTGGAGAGGGGGAATAATTCACCCCTCCACTTT
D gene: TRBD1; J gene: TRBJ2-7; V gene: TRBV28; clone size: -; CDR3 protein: CATYPGQGVHEQYF; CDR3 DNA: TGTGCCACCTATCCGGGACAGGGAGTCCACGAGCAGTACTTC
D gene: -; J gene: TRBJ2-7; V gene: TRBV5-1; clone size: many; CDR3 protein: CASSSDSFYEQYF; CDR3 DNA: TGCGCCAGCAGCTCTGACAGCTTTTACGAGCAGTACTTC
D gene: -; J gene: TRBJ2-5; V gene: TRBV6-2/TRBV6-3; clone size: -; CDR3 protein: CATSRGRETQYF; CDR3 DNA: TGTGCCACCTCGAGGGGCCGGGAGACCCAGTACTTC
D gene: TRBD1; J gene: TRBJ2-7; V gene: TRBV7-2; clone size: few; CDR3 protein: CASSPNRGLYEQYF; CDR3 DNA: TGTGCCAGCAGCCCAAACAGGGGGCTCTACGAGCAGTACTTC
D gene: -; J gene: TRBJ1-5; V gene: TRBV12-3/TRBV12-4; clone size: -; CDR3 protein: CASPHWATRQPQHF; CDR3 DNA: TGTGCCAGTCCCCACTGGGCGACCCGGCAGCCCCAGCATTTT
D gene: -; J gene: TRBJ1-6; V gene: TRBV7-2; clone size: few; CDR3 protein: CASSFPREGSPLHF; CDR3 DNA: TGTGCCAGCAGCTTTCCCAGGGAAGGATCACCCCTCCACTTT
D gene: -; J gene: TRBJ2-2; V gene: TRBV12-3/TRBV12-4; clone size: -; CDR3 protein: CASSLRRVTGELFF; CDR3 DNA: TGTGCCAGCAGTTTGAGGAGGGTCACCGGGGAGCTGTTTTTT
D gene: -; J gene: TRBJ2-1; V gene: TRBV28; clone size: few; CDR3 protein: CASSSGLWRDEQFF; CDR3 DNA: TGTGCCAGCAGTTCCGGACTATGGCGGGATGAGCAGTTCTTC
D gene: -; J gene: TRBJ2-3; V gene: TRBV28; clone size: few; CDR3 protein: CASSSPPLKYF; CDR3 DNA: TGTGCCAGCAGTTCCCCCCCACTCAAGTATTTT
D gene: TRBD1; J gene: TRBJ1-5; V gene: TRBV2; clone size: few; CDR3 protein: CASSDGTAYNQPQHF; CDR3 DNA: TGTGCCAGCAGTGACGGGACAGCTTACAATCAGCCCCAGCATTTT
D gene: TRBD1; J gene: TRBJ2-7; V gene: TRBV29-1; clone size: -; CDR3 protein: CSVEGQGQRDYEQYF; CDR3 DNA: TGCAGCGTTGAAGGCCAGGGACAGAGAGACTACGAGCAGTACTTC
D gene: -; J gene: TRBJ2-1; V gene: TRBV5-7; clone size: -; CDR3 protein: CAGPGMTLNEQFF; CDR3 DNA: TGTGCCGGGCCAGGTATGACCTTGAATGAGCAGTTCTTC
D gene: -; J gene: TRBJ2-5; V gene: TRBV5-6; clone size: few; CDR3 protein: CASSVGTLAQETQYF; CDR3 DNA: TGTGCCAGCAGCGTGGGGACACTTGCCCAAGAGACCCAGTACTTC
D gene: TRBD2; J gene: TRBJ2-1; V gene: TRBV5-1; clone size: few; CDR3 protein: CASSYGGRGNEQFF; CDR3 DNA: TGCGCCAGCAGCTATGGTGGGAGGGGCAATGAGCAGTTCTTC
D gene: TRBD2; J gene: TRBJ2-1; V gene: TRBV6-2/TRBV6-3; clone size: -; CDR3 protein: CASSYLGRAGDEQFF; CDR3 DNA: TGTGCCAGCAGTTACTTAGGGAGGGCCGGGGATGAGCAGTTCTTC
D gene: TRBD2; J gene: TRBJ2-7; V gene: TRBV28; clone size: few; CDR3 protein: CASSFGRPDSYEQYF; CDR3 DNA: TGTGCCAGCAGTTTCGGGAGGCCGGATTCCTACGAGCAGTACTTC
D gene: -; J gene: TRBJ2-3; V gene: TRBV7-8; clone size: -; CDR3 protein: CASSLGRGVSADTQYF; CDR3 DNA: TGTGCCAGCAGCTTAGGACGGGGAGTGAGCGCAGATACGCAGTATTTT